These T cell receptor beta chains were read from a single sample in a study of blood T cells in healthy people across ages. TCRdb reanalysed the 5' RACE reads using MiXCR and keeps one entry per CDR3 protein. Here the sample spans about 780,000 distinct CDR3 sequences, 62% being singletons. Sequencing used blood. These receptors all come from a man under 40 in good health. Each CDR3 is given with its conserved first and last residue. Each record gives: D gene, V gene, J gene, clone size, CDR3 DNA, CDR3 protein. D genes are given only for firm matches. Some rows have no size entry. The others give once, few or many, or a class for an expanded clone.

TRBD2	TRBV28	TRBJ2-7	.	TGTGCCAGCAGTTTCTTGACTAGCGGGAGGTCCTACGAGCAGTACTTC	CASSFLTSGRSYEQYF
TRBD2	TRBV10-3	TRBJ2-7	.	TGTGCCATCAGTGAGGGACTAGGAAGCTCCTACGAGCAGTACTTC	CAISEGLGSSYEQYF
.	TRBV7-9	TRBJ1-6	once	TGTGCCAGCAGCCCCGCTGGGGACGCATATTCACCCCTCCACTTT	CASSPAGDAYSPLHF
TRBD1	TRBV7-3	TRBJ2-7	.	TGTGCCAGCAGCCGGACAGGGTCGGACGAGCAGTACTTC	CASSRTGSDEQYF
.	TRBV20-1	TRBJ2-7	.	TGCAGTGCTATCACCGGGAACTCCTACGAGCAGTACTTC	CSAITGNSYEQYF
TRBD1	TRBV13	TRBJ2-4	.	TGTGCCAGCAGCTCGTCCCTAACCGGGACAGGGCGGGACATTCAGTACTTC	CASSSSLTGTGRDIQYF
.	TRBV27	TRBJ1-6	.	TGTGCCAGCCAATGGGGCTATAATTCACCCCTCCACTTT	CASQWGYNSPLHF
TRBD2	TRBV5-1	TRBJ2-1	.	TGCGCCAGCAGCTCTTCGACGGGGGGGGTCTCCAATGAGCAGTTCTTC	CASSSSTGGVSNEQFF
.	TRBV20-1	TRBJ2-3	.	TGCAGTGCGTCTCTACAGCTACCAGATACGCAGTATTTT	CSASLQLPDTQYF
.	TRBV6-1	TRBJ1-4	.	TGTGCCAGCATCTCTGACGCAGTACTAAATGAAAAACTGTTTTTT	CASISDAVLNEKLFF
TRBD1	TRBV7-2	TRBJ2-7	few	TGTGCCAGCAGCATTACTACCGGGACAGGGCACTACGAGCAGTACTTC	CASSITTGTGHYEQYF
.	TRBV7-9	TRBJ2-4	.	TGTGCCAGCAGTCCCGCGAGCCTAGCTAACATTCAGTACTTC	CASSPASLANIQYF
.	TRBV5-1	TRBJ2-7	.	TGCGCCAGCAGCAGAGAAACGGCAGAAATCTACGAGCAGTACTTC	CASSRETAEIYEQYF
.	TRBV7-2	TRBJ2-3	.	TGTGCCAGCAGCTCCCGGCTAGCGACCGTCCTGGATACGCAGTATTTT	CASSSRLATVLDTQYF
.	TRBV6-8	TRBJ1-1	.	TGTGCCAGCAGTTACGGGCAGGGGAACACTGAAGCTTTCTTT	CASSYGQGNTEAFF
.	TRBV6-2/TRBV6-3	TRBJ2-7	.	TGTGCCAGCACCCCTCGGGGGGCTCTACGCTACGAGCAGTACTTC	CASTPRGALRYEQYF
.	TRBV7-9	TRBJ2-7	.	TGTGCCAGCCACAGGGCCCCCTACGAGCAGTACTTC	CASHRAPYEQYF
TRBD1	TRBV6-5	TRBJ2-3	.	TGTGCCAGCGGCCGGGACAGTCGTCGACATACGCAGTATTTT	CASGRDSRRHTQYF
.	TRBV28	TRBJ1-1	.	TGTGCCAGCAGTCCCGGGGGGGACGGGAACACTGGAGCTTTCTTT	CASSPGGDGNTGAFF
.	TRBV6-5	TRBJ1-2	.	TGTGCCAGCAGTAACTTGCTTAACTATGGCTACACCTTC	CASSNLLNYGYTF
.	TRBV5-5	TRBJ2-3	.	TGTGCCAGCAGCTCCCTCCCGGGCGCAGATACGCAGTATTTT	CASSSLPGADTQYF
TRBD2	TRBV12-3/TRBV12-4	TRBJ2-1	.	TGTGCCGGCAGTTCGCGGTTGATGAGCGGGGGGGCCACCTACAATGAGCAGTTCTTC	CAGSSRLMSGGATYNEQFF
.	TRBV29-1	TRBJ2-1	few	TGCAGCGTGGGGCACGCGATCGGCACTGAGCAGTTCTTC	CSVGHAIGTEQFF
TRBD1	TRBV7-8	TRBJ1-4	.	TGTGCCAGCAGCTTAGAGAGACGGACAGGGCTGTTTTTT	CASSLERRTGLFF
TRBD1	TRBV27	TRBJ2-7	.	TGTGCCAGCAGGGCAAGGACAGGGCCCGACGAGCAGTACTTC	CASRARTGPDEQYF
.	TRBV14	TRBJ1-2	few	TGTGCCAGCAGCCAACGGGGGCCTGACTATGGCTACACCTTC	CASSQRGPDYGYTF
TRBD1	TRBV27	TRBJ2-7	.	TGTGCCAGCAGTTTATCCGGGACAGAAGTCGAGCAGTACTTC	CASSLSGTEVEQYF
.	TRBV6-5	TRBJ2-2	once	TGTGCCAGCAGTTATCCGAGGGCCGGGGAGCTGTTTTTT	CASSYPRAGELFF
.	TRBV14	TRBJ2-1	.	TGTGCCAGCAGCCAGGCGGGCAGAAGCTCCTACAATGAGCAGTTCTTC	CASSQAGRSSYNEQFF
.	TRBV13	TRBJ2-7	once	TGTGCCAGCAGCTTTAACAGAGACCTACGAGTGGAGTACTTC	CASSFNRDLRVEYF
.	TRBV7-2	TRBJ2-5	few	TGTGCCAGCAGCTTAGCTGCGGACCCCTACCAAGAGACCCAGTACTTC	CASSLAADPYQETQYF
.	TRBV20-1	TRBJ2-7	.	TGCAGTGCTAGCTACCTCCCGAGGGGACGGAGCTCCTACGAGCAGTACTTC	CSASYLPRGRSSYEQYF
.	TRBV25-1	TRBJ1-2	.	TGTGCCAGCAGTGAATGGGGAACTATCTATGGCTACACCTTC	CASSEWGTIYGYTF
TRBD1	TRBV27	TRBJ1-4	.	TGTGCCAGCAGTTTTCACAGGGGCGGCAATGAAAAACTGTTTTTT	CASSFHRGGNEKLFF
.	TRBV7-6	TRBJ1-3	.	TGTGCCAGCAGCTCCGGGTTAGGTGGAAACACCATATATTTT	CASSSGLGGNTIYF
TRBD2	TRBV5-6	TRBJ2-1	.	TGTGCCAGCAGCTCCCGGACTAGCGGGGGCCCGAGCTCCTACAATGAGCAGTTCTTC	CASSSRTSGGPSSYNEQFF
.	TRBV4-3	TRBJ2-1	.	TGCGCCAGCAGCCAAGGCCAGGGACGGCTGAATGAGCAGTTCTTC	CASSQGQGRLNEQFF
.	TRBV5-1	TRBJ2-5	.	TGCGCCAGCAGCTTCAACGATGCTAGCCGGGAGACCCAGTACTTC	CASSFNDASRETQYF
.	TRBV4-2	TRBJ1-6	once	TGTGCCAGCCAGCTGGTAGACTCACCCCTCCACTTT	CASQLVDSPLHF
TRBD1	TRBV28	TRBJ2-3	few	TGTGCCAGCAGGCACAGGGGGTATTCAGATACGCAGTATTTT	CASRHRGYSDTQYF
.	TRBV9	TRBJ2-3	.	TGTGCCAGCAGCGTAGTGGATCGGGGCGTATCTGGGGATACGCAGTATTTT	CASSVVDRGVSGDTQYF
.	TRBV12-3/TRBV12-4	TRBJ1-5	few	TGTGCCAGCAGTCCCGAACATAGCAATCAGCCCCAGCATTTT	CASSPEHSNQPQHF
.	TRBV29-1	TRBJ2-1	.	TGCAGCGTCATCCCACAGGCCCACAATGAGCAGTTCTTC	CSVIPQAHNEQFF
.	TRBV7-3	TRBJ2-3	few	TGTGCCAGCAGCCCGAGTAACACAGATACGCAGTATTTT	CASSPSNTDTQYF
.	TRBV6-2/TRBV6-3	TRBJ2-1	.	TGTGCCAGCAGGACGGGCCCCAATGAGCAGTTCTTC	CASRTGPNEQFF
.	TRBV7-2	TRBJ2-7	once	TGTGCCAGCAGCGTGACAGCCCCCTACGAGCAGTACTTC	CASSVTAPYEQYF
.	TRBV5-1	TRBJ2-7	.	TGCGCCAGCAGTTTACAGGGACCGTCCTACGAGCAGTACTTC	CASSLQGPSYEQYF
TRBD2	TRBV4-2	TRBJ2-3	.	TGTGCCAGCAGCCGGATAGCCAGGACTAGCGGGGGACCAGATACGCAGTATTTT	CASSRIARTSGGPDTQYF
TRBD1	TRBV12-3/TRBV12-4	TRBJ1-4	.	TGTGCCAGCAGCCTGACAGGGAAGTGGGAAAAACTGTTTTTT	CASSLTGKWEKLFF
.	TRBV4-3	TRBJ2-6	.	TGCGCCAGCAGCCAAGATGGCAGATTCTCTGGGGCCAACGTCCTGACTTTC	CASSQDGRFSGANVLTF
TRBD2	TRBV29-1	TRBJ2-1	.	TGCAGCGTCTTAGCGGGGGTATCCTACAAGGAGCAGTTCTTC	CSVLAGVSYKEQFF
.	TRBV20-1	TRBJ2-4	.	TGCAGTGCTAGAGTGGCAGGGACGGGGGAGCAGTACTTC	CSARVAGTGEQYF
TRBD1	TRBV2	TRBJ2-3	.	TGTGCCAGCAACGGCAGGGGGCAAGCTTTGGATACGCAGTATTTT	CASNGRGQALDTQYF
.	TRBV4-3	TRBJ2-3	.	TGCGCCAGCAGCCAGGAAAGCACAGATACGCAGTATTTT	CASSQESTDTQYF
.	TRBV10-3	TRBJ2-7	.	TGTGCCATCAGTGAGAATCGTGAGGGACCTGGGTACTTC	CAISENREGPGYF